This is a list of T cell receptor beta chains from one sample in a study of shared clonotypes between healthy human individuals. Here immunoSEQ multiplex PCR was the method, and the copy in TCRdb shows in-frame clones only, minus some. The sample has some 2.4 million clones; 80% to 95% are singletons. Sequenced material: naive CD4+ T cells from PBMCs. The receptors come from a man younger than 35 in good health. Some clones in this sample may be carry-over from other donors' samples. Each CDR3 is given with its conserved first and last residue. The D gene is left open where the match is weak. Only part of the rows carry a size: once, few, many, or a class if the clone is expanded.

cdr3_nt | cdr3_aa | j_call | d_call | v_call | clone_size
TGCGCCAGCAGCTTGTTGGCTAGCGGGAGAAATGAGCAGTTCTTC | CASSLLASGRNEQFF | TRBJ2-1 | TRBD2 | TRBV5-1 | once
TGTGCCAGCAGCCTAGCCCCCGAGACGACACTCTTTGGCCCCTCGTTC | CASSLAPETTLFGPSF | TRBJ2-6 | NA | TRBV9 | NA
TGCGCCAGCCGGGAAGCGATGGGGACAGATACGCAGTATTTT | CASREAMGTDTQYF | TRBJ2-3 | NA | TRBV5-1 | once
TGTGCCAGCAGCTTAGGTCCAGGGTCCTACGAGCAGTACTTC | CASSLGPGSYEQYF | TRBJ2-7 | NA | TRBV11-2 | NA
TGTGCCAGCAGCTTAGCCGGGACCAACTATGGCTACACCTTC | CASSLAGTNYGYTF | TRBJ1-2 | NA | TRBV7-2 | NA
TGTGCCAGCAGTGAACTGGTCGGCTGGCCCCCCTACGAGCAGTACTTC | CASSELVGWPPYEQYF | TRBJ2-7 | NA | TRBV6-1 | NA
TGTGCCAGCAGCCGAGCGGGAGAGGACACCGGGGAGCTGTTTTTT | CASSRAGEDTGELFF | TRBJ2-2 | TRBD2 | TRBV5-4 | NA
TGCGCCAGCAGCCCGCGGACTAGCGGGAGTCTCGGTAATGAGCAGTTCTTC | CASSPRTSGSLGNEQFF | TRBJ2-1 | TRBD2 | TRBV5-1 | NA
TGTGCCAGCAGCATAAAGGGGGACGGAACCTATGGCTACACCTTC | CASSIKGDGTYGYTF | TRBJ1-2 | NA | TRBV6-4 | NA
TGCGCCAGCAGCTTCGTGGGACAGGGGGGCTCTGGAAACACCATATATTTT | CASSFVGQGGSGNTIYF | TRBJ1-3 | TRBD1 | TRBV5-1 | NA
TGTGCCAGCAGCTTGGAAGCAGGACGCACAGATACGCAGTATTTT | CASSLEAGRTDTQYF | TRBJ2-3 | NA | TRBV5-4 | once
TGCGCCAGCAGCACAGGCGGCTACGAGCAGTACTTC | CASSTGGYEQYF | TRBJ2-7 | NA | TRBV5-1 | NA
TGTGCCAGCAGTCCCGGGACGTTGGTACCCTACGAGCAGTACTTC | CASSPGTLVPYEQYF | TRBJ2-7 | NA | TRBV28 | NA
TGTGCCATCAGCCTGACAGGTCTGACTAACTATGGCTACACCTTC | CAISLTGLTNYGYTF | TRBJ1-2 | NA | TRBV10-3 | NA
TGTGCCACCAGCAGAGATTCTAACAGGGGGGACACCATATATTTT | CATSRDSNRGDTIYF | TRBJ1-3 | TRBD1 | TRBV15 | NA
TGTGCCAGCAGTCCCTTGGACAGGGGGATCTACAATGAGCAGTTCTTC | CASSPLDRGIYNEQFF | TRBJ2-1 | TRBD1 | TRBV27 | NA